This T cell receptor (beta chain) derives from a study of T cell responses to AZD1222 COVID-19 vaccine. Findings and limits, study-wide: At baseline, just 6 or 7 AZD1222 recipients tested seropositive. A mostly white British donor set with more females was recruited, and clonal diversity was possibly underestimated.

This clone has just one count. Antigen specificity is unknown. Some clones are missing from TCRdb's copy, which holds only in-frame ones; the method was immunoSEQ multiplex PCR. The repertoire consists of roughly 120,000 clones, with around 90% occurring once and the leading ten covering under 4.5%. V lost 6 bases, J lost 4 bases, and 2 bases stayed unmatched. The CDR3 totals 11 residues. In germline, CDR1 is DFQATT, CDR2 SNEGSKA (reference sequence). This TCR was sampled from an adult who received the MenACWY meningococcal vaccine as a control. The material sequenced was peripheral blood, taken 28 days after the second dose of the MenACWY control vaccine. V is TRBV20-1 and J is TRBJ1-1; 7 bases line up with TRBD1. In DNA, the CDR3 is TGCAGTGCCCAGGGGGTCACTGAAGCTTTCTTT. Its translation is CSAQGVTEAFF.